This is a list of T cell receptor beta chains from one sample in a study of blood T cell repertoires in COVID-19. Profiling relied on immunoSEQ multiplex PCR, and the TCRdb table lists in-frame clones only, not all of them. The sample lists 85,000 to 100,000 clones; about nine tenths were seen once. The sample taken for sequencing was peripheral blood. The receptor source for this set is a man in his sixties with acute or convalescent COVID-19. CDR3s include the opening cysteine and the closing phenylalanine or tryptophan. Each record gives: V gene, CDR3 protein.

v_gene: TRBV18
CDR3aa: CASSSMERGPAGFF

v_gene: TRBV7-2
CDR3aa: CASSLRRGGLEAFF

v_gene: TRBV19
CDR3aa: CASRDFPGNQPQHF

v_gene: TRBV28
CDR3aa: CASRILRQPQHF

v_gene: TRBV30
CDR3aa: CAWSPGLIGAFF

v_gene: TRBV7-9
CDR3aa: CASSEQGFSQPQHF

v_gene: TRBV28
CDR3aa: CASSPPQRNEKLFF

v_gene: TRBV19
CDR3aa: CASSLAGGAGNQPQHF

v_gene: TRBV10-3
CDR3aa: CAISEAGRTYEQYF

v_gene: TRBV7-8
CDR3aa: CASSSYRGFTEAFF

v_gene: TRBV6-4
CDR3aa: CASRLTSGGTEAFF

v_gene: TRBV7-2
CDR3aa: CASSFNPGDRPEAFF

v_gene: TRBV6-5
CDR3aa: CASSYSTPTLNTEAFF

v_gene: TRBV6-6
CDR3aa: CASSSTIGGAPDTQYF